The rows below give T cell receptor beta chains drawn from one sample of a study of beta chain features in type 1 diabetes. Libraries were prepared by immunoSEQ multiplex PCR; TCRdb keeps only in-frame clonotypes and omits some of them. The sample has hundreds of thousands of clones, approximately 30% seen once; the top ten hold almost 0.065%. Sequencing was done on a sample of naive CD4+ T cells from blood. These receptors were collected from a young man in good health. CDR3s include the opening cysteine and the closing phenylalanine or tryptophan. The D gene is left open where the match is weak. A clone size is listed for some rows: how often the clone was seen (once, few, many), or a class if it is expanded.

>-|-|TRBJ2-1|TRBV6-5
CASSYWSASYNEQFF
TGTGCCAGCAGTTACTGGTCGGCCTCCTACAATGAGCAGTTCTTC
>-|-|TRBJ1-1|TRBV9
CASSVTQNTEAFF
TGTGCCAGCAGCGTCACACAGAACACTGAAGCTTTCTTT
>TRBD1|-|TRBJ2-5|TRBV29-1
CSAGQGTETQYF
TGCAGCGCCGGACAGGGGACGGAGACCCAGTACTTC
>TRBD2|-|TRBJ2-1|TRBV30
CAWTSGTEGNEQFF
TGTGCCTGGACTAGCGGGACGGAAGGCAATGAGCAGTTCTTC
>-|-|TRBJ2-1|TRBV5-4
CASSSGGKAINEQFF
TGTGCCAGCAGCTCTGGCGGTAAGGCGATTAATGAGCAGTTCTTC
>-|-|TRBJ2-5|TRBV5-1
CASSLGIARREETQYF
TGCGCCAGCAGCTTGGGGATAGCAAGAAGGGAAGAGACCCAGTACTTC
>-|few|TRBJ1-2|TRBV29-1
CSVEERGGYGYTF
TGCAGCGTTGAAGAACGGGGTGGCTATGGCTACACCTTC
>-|few|TRBJ2-7|TRBV7-2
CASSLAGSYEQYF
TGTGCCAGCAGCTTAGCGGGCTCCTACGAGCAGTACTTC
>TRBD2|-|TRBJ2-7|TRBV4-1
CASSQDRGLAGEVQYF
TGCGCCAGCAGCCAAGATCGGGGACTAGCGGGAGAGGTGCAGTACTTC
>-|few|TRBJ1-1|TRBV29-1
CSVEDDGRRSAFF
TGCAGCGTTGAAGATGACGGACGGCGTTCCGCTTTCTTT
>-|few|TRBJ2-6|TRBV25-1
CASSVAGGIGANVLTF
TGTGCCAGCAGTGTGGCAGGGGGGATCGGGGCCAACGTCCTGACTTTC
>-|-|TRBJ1-4|TRBV4-3
CASSPWAGDNEKLFF
TGCGCCAGCAGCCCTTGGGCAGGGGATAATGAAAAACTGTTTTTT
>-|-|TRBJ2-7|TRBV20-1
CSAPFEYEQYF
TGCAGTGCCCCATTTGAATACGAGCAGTACTTC
>-|-|TRBJ1-5|TRBV30
CAWSVAGSNQPQHF
TGTGCCTGGAGTGTAGCCGGGAGCAATCAGCCCCAGCATTTT
>TRBD2|few|TRBJ2-4|TRBV9
CASSAAGGGAKNIQYF
TGTGCCAGCAGCGCTGCGGGGGGCGGAGCCAAAAACATTCAGTACTTC
>-|-|TRBJ1-5|TRBV29-1
CSVDRGGKQPQHF
TGCAGCGTTGACAGGGGAGGTAAACAGCCCCAGCATTTT
>-|-|TRBJ2-6|TRBV7-2
CASSFPDSGANVLTF
TGTGCCAGCAGCTTTCCAGATTCTGGGGCCAACGTCCTGACTTTC
>TRBD1|-|TRBJ2-5|TRBV7-2
CASSSPGTGRQTQYF
TGTGCCAGCAGCTCGCCCGGGACAGGGCGCCAGACCCAGTACTTC
>-|few|TRBJ2-7|TRBV7-9
CASISWSSATYEQYF
TGTGCCAGCATCTCCTGGTCTAGCGCTACCTACGAGCAGTACTTC
>-|-|TRBJ2-5|TRBV7-2
CASSLLGPGETQYF
TGTGCCAGCAGCTTATTGGGACCCGGGGAGACCCAGTACTTC